The next 21 T cell receptor beta chains were all read from a single sample in a study of response to subunit inactivated influenza vaccine. TCRdb reanalysed the RT-PCR reads using MiXCR and keeps one entry per CDR3 protein. The sample consists of fewer than 350,000 distinct CDR3 sequences, roughly 22% of them appearing once. This sample comprised PBMCs from blood, obtained 21 months after vaccination. The source is a man between 50 and 75 years old who received an inactivated influenza vaccine.

The count of this clonotype is one. CDR3 in DNA: TGTGCCAGCAGTAACCTATTGGAGACCCAGTACTTC. Its translation: CASSNLLETQYF. The rearrangement joins TRBV12-3 or TRBV12-4 to TRBJ2-5; D gene unclear. Trimming took off 5 bases at V and 5 bases at J, with 9 bases between the two ends. The CDR3 runs 12 residues.

The table lists this clonotype with many counts. The chain links TRBV11-2 to TRBJ1-1; D unclear. Trimming cost V 3 bases and J 4 bases, with 9 bases left between them. Germline values: CDR1 SGHAT, CDR2 FQNNGV. The CDR3 is 13 amino acids. For the CDR3, the DNA is TGTGCCAGCAGCTTTAGGATGGGCACTGAAGCTTTCTTT. Translated: CASSFRMGTEAFF.

The chain is built from TRBV10-1 and TRBJ1-1, with D possibly being TRBD1 (6 bases). The germline V and J ends were trimmed by 3 bases and 4 bases, with 15 bases remaining between them. CDR1 and CDR2 from the germline V gene are WNHNN and SYGVQD (reference sequence). The CDR3 loop spans 15 amino acids. CDR3 residues: CASSDQRGGATEAFF. For the CDR3, the DNA is TGCGCCAGCAGTGACCAAAGAGGGGGGGCCACTGAAGCTTTCTTT.

V gene TRBV6-5 combines with J gene TRBJ2-7; 12 bases agree with TRBD1. Germline V gene data show CDR1 as MNHEY and CDR2 as SVGAGI. Trimming took 0 bases from V and 11 from J; bases not matched to a gene: 8. The CDR3 is 15 residues long. The CDR3, as DNA: TGTGCCAGCAGTTACTCGATTGGGACAGGGGGCATCAAGTACTTC. Protein product: CASSYSIGTGGIKYF.

The CDR3 reads CASSEQGSVTEAFF. The CDR3 nucleotides are TGTGCCAGCAGCGAACAGGGGTCCGTCACTGAAGCTTTCTTT. The rearrangement links TRBV7-9 to TRBJ1-1, with TRBD1 matching over 7 bases. The CDR3 is made up of 14 amino acids. The germline gives CDR1 SEHNR, CDR2 FQNEAQ (reference sequence). Losses at the gene ends were 5 bases for V and 4 bases for J; bases not matched to a gene: 7.

This clonotype was detected only a few times. The genes are TRBV28 and TRBJ1-3; TRBD1 is a possible D gene (6 bases). CDR3 length: 16 amino acids. Trimming took off 2 bases at V and 2 bases at J, with 13 bases between the two ends. The V gene's germline CDR1 is MDHEN and CDR2 SYDVKM. As DNA, the CDR3 is TGTGCCAGCAGTTTAGATTATGGGGGGCCTGGAAACACCATATATTTT. It translates to CASSLDYGGPGNTIYF.

This clonotype was seen a handful of times. This chain links TRBV5-1 with TRBJ1-3, with D possibly being TRBD1 (6 bases). This CDR3 is 14 amino acids long. Germline assignment: CDR1 SGHRS and CDR2 YFSETQ. The V end lost 6 bases, the J end lost 4 bases, and 14 bases lay between the germline ends. CDR3 region: CASKADSAGNTIYF. The CDR3 DNA reads as TGCGCCAGCAAAGCGGACAGTGCAGGAAACACCATATATTTT.

V and J are TRBV11-1 and TRBJ2-1, with 15 bases fitting TRBD2. CDR1 is SGHAT, CDR2 FQDESV, per germline (reference sequence). This CDR3 region has 21 residues. The V gene end was trimmed by 3 bases and the J gene end by 4 bases; junction bases not matched to a gene: 16. CDR3 nucleotides: TGTGCCAGCAGCTTGAACTCCCAAGGGACTAGCGGGGGGATAACATACAATGAGCAGTTCTTC. Translation: CASSLNSQGTSGGITYNEQFF. The full variable domain, with the rest looked up from reference TRBV11-1 and TRBJ2-1, is EAEVAQSPRYKITEKSQAVAFWCDPISGHATLYWYRQILGQGPELLVQFQDESVVDDSQLPKDRFSAERLKGVDSTLKIQPAELGDSAMYLCASSLNSQGTSGGITYNEQFFGPGTRLTVL.

Comment on this clonotype: An end of the junction differs from the germline gene, which may be a read error. V and J are TRBV20-1 and TRBJ1-1, with D possibly TRBD1 on 6 matching bases. There are 14 residues in the CDR3. Germline CDR1 reads DFQATT; CDR2 reads SNEGSKA (reference sequence). In DNA, the CDR3 is TGCAGTCCGTCCGGGACATCCCTAAACAGTGAAGCTTTCTTT. Amino acids: CSPSGTSLNSEAFF.

V and J are TRBV7-3 and TRBJ2-2; D ambiguous. CDR1 and CDR2 from the germline V gene are SGHTA and FQGTGA. This CDR3 region has 12 residues. With 5 bases removed from V and 6 bases from J, the gap between germline ends came to 7 bases. The CDR3 is CASSPQSGELFF. The DNA for the CDR3 is TGTGCCAGCAGCCCTCAGTCCGGGGAGCTGTTTTTT.

This clonotype showed up just a few times. The chain has TRBV5-1 and TRBJ1-6, with a tentative D call TRBD1 (5 bases). Trimming cost V 4 bases and J 11 bases, with 16 bases left between them. The germline V gene has CDR1 SGHRS and CDR2 YFSETQ. There are 14 residues in the CDR3. The CDR3 DNA follows: TGCGCCAGCAGCCCGGGGGGGTCTGAAGCACCCCTCCACTTT. It encodes CASSPGGSEAPLHF.

The rearrangement links TRBV6-1 to TRBJ1-2; TRBD1 matches 7 bases. Germline CDR1 MNHNS, CDR2 SASEGT. V was pared by 6 bases and J by 4 bases, with 23 bases of the junction left unmatched. The CDR3 length is 19 residues. CDR3 bases: TGTGCCAGCAGGTCAACAATGACAGGGTCGTTGCGTTCGGGCTATGGCTACACCTTC. Translation gives CASRSTMTGSLRSGYGYTF.

The genes are TRBV20-1 and TRBJ2-1; 10 nucleotides align to TRBD2. CDR1 is DFQATT, CDR2 SNEGSKA, per germline (reference sequence). Trimming removed 5 bases from V and 4 bases from J; junction bases left unmatched: 2. The CDR3 runs 13 residues. The CDR3 reads CSAVAGGYNEQFF. DNA of the CDR3: TGCAGTGCTGTAGCGGGAGGATACAATGAGCAGTTCTTC.

In its sample, this clonotype was seen a few times. The chain is built from TRBV6-2 or TRBV6-3 and TRBJ1-2; D possibly corresponds to TRBD1 (5 bases). V lost 5 bases and J 5 bases, leaving 12 bases between the germline ends. CDR1 is MNHEY, CDR2 SVGEGT, per germline. This CDR3 has 13 amino acids. CDR3 DNA sequence: TGTGCCAGCAGTGGCGACAGAAGATATGGCTACACCTTC. Translation gives CASSGDRRYGYTF.

This clonotype has just a few counts. The chain joins TRBV29-1 to TRBJ2-5; D call uncertain. Germline V gene lookup returns CDR1 SQVTM and CDR2 ANQGSEA. The V end lost 7 bases, the J end lost 6 bases, and 18 bases lay between the germline ends. The CDR3 has 13 residues. CDR3 sequence (DNA): TGCAGCGCCTGTCCAGACTCACAACAGACCCAGTACTTC. Protein sequence: CSACPDSQQTQYF.

This chain connects TRBV5-1 to TRBJ1-1; perhaps TRBD1 as D (6 bases). Germline V gene data show CDR1 as SGHRS and CDR2 as YFSETQ. With 2 bases removed from V and 4 bases from J, the gap between germline ends came to 15 bases. This CDR3 spans 15 amino acids. CDR3 sequence (DNA): TGCGCCAGCAGCTTAGCCGTGGGGGCGGGCACTGAAGCTTTCTTT. The encoded protein is CASSLAVGAGTEAFF.

This clonotype was observed at least ten times. The chain uses TRBV20-1 and TRBJ1-1, with 8 bases fitting TRBD1. The CDR3 runs to 13 residues. CDR1 is DFQATT and CDR2 is SNEGSKA in the germline V gene (reference sequence). With 4 bases clipped from V and 1 base from J, the junction kept 2 bases outside the gene matches. CDR3 in DNA: TGCAGTGCTACAGGGGGCGCGAACACTGAAGCTTTCTTT. Amino acid sequence: CSATGGANTEAFF.

This clonotype was counted at least ten times. The chain couples TRBV5-5 to TRBJ1-1, with D possibly matching TRBD1 (6 bases). Germline V gene data show CDR1 as SGHKS and CDR2 as YYEKEE (reference sequence). V was shortened by 4 bases and J by 4 bases, with 14 bases between the two germline ends. The CDR3 is 14 residues long. CDR3 nucleotides: TGTGCCAGCAGCCCCGGTGGGGGGCTCACTGAAGCTTTCTTT. It is translated as CASSPGGGLTEAFF.

This clonotype was seen only a few times. The chain carries TRBV6-2 or TRBV6-3 and TRBJ2-7, with no clear D. This CDR3 contains 13 residues. The germline CDR1 and CDR2 sequences are MNHEY and SVGEGT. With 5 bases removed from V and 3 bases from J, the gap between germline ends came to 11 bases. The CDR3 loop is CASSHDKHYEQYF. DNA for the CDR3: TGTGCCAGCAGTCACGACAAGCACTACGAGCAGTACTTC.

This sequence joins TRBV12-3 or TRBV12-4 and TRBJ1-1; TRBD1 matches at 10 bases. V was clipped by 7 bases and J by 0 bases; unmatched bases: 8. This CDR3 region has 16 residues. The CDR3 spells CASTAGTGVLNTEAFF. The CDR3 bases are TGTGCCAGCACCGCCGGGACAGGGGTTTTGAACACTGAAGCTTTCTTT.

This clonotype was seen at least ten times. V usage is TRBV5-1 and J usage is TRBJ1-2; 11 bases line up with TRBD1. The junction had 8 bases not matched to a gene; V was cut back by 4 bases and J by 6 bases. The CDR3 covers 15 residues. Germline-derived CDR1 and CDR2 are SGHRS and YFSETQ. The CDR3 DNA is TGCGCCAGCAGCCCGCAACGGACAGGGGGCGATGGCTACACCTTC. Residues: CASSPQRTGGDGYTF.